Listed below are T cell receptor beta chains from one sample, sequenced in a study of T cells in Graves' hyperthyroidism and ophthalmopathy. TCRdb reanalysed the multiplex PCR reads using MiXCR and keeps one entry per CDR3 protein. The table shows 400,000 to 600,000 distinct CDR3 sequences, with approximately 16% occurring only once. The sample was blood. These receptor sequences come from a woman between 25 and 40 years old with Graves' ophthalmopathy. CDR3s leave out the opening cysteine and the closing phenylalanine or tryptophan. The D gene is left open where the match is weak. Expanded clones are given a class, and other clones once, few, many or no size at all.

d_call	j_call	v_call	clone_size	cdr3_aa
NA	TRBJ1-1	TRBV5-1	many	ASSLGGGGSEAF
TRBD2	TRBJ2-7	TRBV20-1	many	SASSSGSLTEQY
NA	TRBJ2-3	TRBV6-1	many	ASSPQGREDTQY
NA	TRBJ2-7	TRBV6-5	few	ASSYSYRVSYEQY
TRBD2	TRBJ2-4	TRBV7-2	few	ASSLALSLAGGGIVKNIQY
NA	TRBJ1-6	TRBV30	many	AWSSMANSPLH
TRBD1	TRBJ2-2	TRBV7-2	many	ASSLGLGQGGPGELF
TRBD1	TRBJ2-7	TRBV7-9	many	ASSRGQGLGEQY
TRBD1	TRBJ1-6	TRBV7-2	many	ASRPPGGVSPLH
NA	TRBJ1-4	TRBV14	few	ASSQDFDVGLSEKLF
NA	TRBJ2-4	TRBV9	NA	ASSVEGSAKNIQY
NA	TRBJ1-5	TRBV3-1	NA	ASSQDFGGIQPQH
NA	TRBJ1-4	TRBV30	many	AWRSEDYEKLF